The 32 T cell receptor beta chains presented below share a single source sample, sequenced in a study of blood T cell repertoires in COVID-19. Clones were read by immunoSEQ multiplex PCR, and TCRdb kept only the in-frame ones, dropping some. The table lists about 73,000 clones, around 83% of them singletons, with roughly 5.7% in the top ten. The sequenced sample consisted of peripheral blood. These receptors all come from a woman aged 60-75 years with acute or convalescent COVID-19.

This sequence joins TRBV29-1 and TRBJ2-1; 8 bases match TRBD2. CDR1 and CDR2 from the germline V gene are SQVTM and ANQGSEA. With 3 bases clipped from V and 9 bases from J, the junction kept 4 bases outside the gene matches. This CDR3 comprises 12 residues. CDR3 in DNA: TGCAGCGTTGATCGGGGGGGGCGTGAGCAGTTCTTC. This gives the protein CSVDRGGREQFF.

For this clone: The junction shows a germline mismatch at one end, possibly a read error. The chain joins TRBV2 to TRBJ2-7; D perhaps matches TRBD2 (6 bases). This CDR3 has 14 residues. Germline V gene data show CDR1 as SNHLY and CDR2 as FYNNEI. This chain's CDR3 is CASSQSGSSCEQYF. In DNA form, the CDR3 reads TGTGCCAGTTCCCAATCCGGGAGCTCCTGCGAGCAGTACTTC.

J is TRBJ1-1 and V is TRBV30; unclear D gene. Germline V lookup: CDR1 GTSNPN, CDR2 SVGIG (reference sequence). Trimming took 5 bases from V and 5 from J, leaving 12 bases between them. This CDR3 has 12 residues. The CDR3: CAWGLPGTEAFF. The CDR3 nucleotides read TGTGCCTGGGGACTCCCGGGAACTGAAGCTTTCTTT. Supplemented by reference TRBV30 and TRBJ1-1, the full variable domain reads SQTIHQWPATLVQPVGSPLSLECTVEGTSNPNLYWYRQAAGRGLQLLFYSVGIGQISSEVPQNLSASRPQDRQFILSSKKLLLSDSGFYLCAWGLPGTEAFFGQGTRLTVV.

V and J are TRBV5-8 and TRBJ1-5; TRBD1 agrees at 8 bases. Unmatched junction bases numbered 11, after V lost 4 bases and J lost 5 bases. Germline V lookup: CDR1 SGHTS, CDR2 YDEGEE. The CDR3 totals 16 residues. CDR3: CASSGTGTGFDQPQHF. The CDR3 DNA is TGTGCCAGCAGCGGGACCGGGACAGGATTCGATCAGCCCCAGCATTTT.

The V gene is TRBV12-3 or TRBV12-4, the J gene TRBJ2-7; D perhaps matches TRBD1 (5 bases). This CDR3 is 13 amino acids long. The V end was cut by 5 bases, the J end by 7 bases, with 15 bases between. CDR3 sequence (DNA): TGTGCCAGCAGTCGGACAAGGTTTGTTGAGCAGTACTTC. It yields the protein CASSRTRFVEQYF.

The chain joins TRBV11-2 to TRBJ2-7; maybe TRBD1 (6 bases). The CDR3 is 13 residues long. V was pared by 6 bases and J by 5 bases, with 14 bases between. Germline V gene sequence: CDR1 SGHAT, CDR2 FQNNGV. The CDR3 DNA follows: TGTGCCAGCAGACTCACAGGGACGAACGAGCAGTACTTC. Its protein is CASRLTGTNEQYF. Supplemented by reference TRBV11-2 and TRBJ2-7, the full variable domain reads EAGVAQSPRYKIIEKRQSVAFWCNPISGHATLYWYQQILGQGPKLLIQFQNNGVVDDSQLPKDRFSAERLKGVDSTLKIQPAKLEDSAVYLCASRLTGTNEQYFGPGTRLTVT.

The chain carries TRBV15 and TRBJ1-2; 8 bases agree with TRBD1. Germline loops: CDR1 LNHNV, CDR2 YYDKDF (reference sequence). The CDR3 consists of 16 residues. V shed 2 bases and J 4 bases; nucleotides not matched to a gene: 9. The CDR3 bases are TGTGCCACCAGCAGAACCCAGGGGGCCCGTAGCTATGGCTACACCTTC. Amino acids: CATSRTQGARSYGYTF. Based on the CDR3 plus reference TRBV15 and TRBJ1-2, the full variable domain is DAMVIQNPRYQVTQFGKPVTLSCSQTLNHNVMYWYQQKSSQAPKLLFHYYDKDFNNEADTPDNFQSRRPNTSFCFLDIRSPGLGDTAMYLCATSRTQGARSYGYTFGSGTRLTVV.

The chain is built from TRBV7-3 and TRBJ2-2, with D perhaps matching TRBD1 (6 bases). CDR1 is SGHTA, CDR2 FQGTGA, per germline. CDR3 length: 15 amino acids. Trimming took 5 bases from V and 3 from J, leaving 13 bases between them. For the CDR3, the DNA is TGTGCCAGCAGCCCCTACAGGGCCGACACCGGGGAGCTGTTTTTT. Protein: CASSPYRADTGELFF.

V gene TRBV2 combines with J gene TRBJ2-7; 7 bases map to TRBD1. The CDR3 runs to 14 residues. Germline V CDR1 and CDR2: SNHLY, FYNNEI. J gave up 0 bases and V 8 bases, and 7 bases lay outside the gene matches. CDR3 residues: CASEGQRASYEQYF. Written as DNA, the CDR3 is TGTGCCAGCGAGGGACAGAGGGCCTCCTACGAGCAGTACTTC.

The V and J genes are TRBV27 and TRBJ2-1, with D tentatively TRBD1 (6 bases). The CDR3 has 13 amino acids. V lost 5 bases to trimming and J lost 7 bases, with 12 bases between them. Germline CDR1 reads MNHEY; CDR2 reads SMNVEV (reference sequence). The CDR3 sequence is CASSLTGLNEQFF. CDR3 DNA sequence: TGTGCCAGCAGTCTGACAGGTCTAAATGAGCAGTTCTTC.

The CDR3 is CASSGQGTGQPQHF. CDR3 nucleotide sequence: TGTGCCAGCAGTGGACAGGGGACGGGACAGCCCCAGCATTTT. The rearrangement joins TRBV2 to TRBJ1-5; 8 nucleotides match TRBD1. The J segment lost 7 bases and the V segment lost 4 bases, leaving 6 bases of the junction unmatched. This CDR3 comprises 14 residues. CDR1 and CDR2 (germline): SNHLY, FYNNEI.

This sequence joins TRBV9 and TRBJ2-3; 7 nucleotides align to TRBD1. The V gene end was trimmed by 1 base and the J gene end by 6 bases; junction bases not matched to a gene: 2. Germline CDR1 and CDR2: SGDLS and YYNGEE. This CDR3 contains 13 residues. The CDR3 nucleotides read TGTGCCAGCAGCGTAACAGGGGTTGATACGCAGTATTTT. Protein: CASSVTGVDTQYF. Supplemented by reference TRBV9 and TRBJ2-3, the full variable domain reads DSGVTQTPKHLITATGQRVTLRCSPRSGDLSVYWYQQSLDQGLQFLIQYYNGEERAKGNILERFSAQQFPDLHSELNLSSLELGDSALYFCASSVTGVDTQYFGPGTRLTVL.

The chain joins TRBV4-1 to TRBJ2-7; 9 positions agree with TRBD1. The CDR3 sequence is 14 residues long. V gave up 4 bases and J gave up 2 bases; unmatched junction bases: 3. Germline loops: CDR1 MGHRA, CDR2 YSYEKL. The CDR3 here is CASSLNRGPYEQYF. In DNA form, the CDR3 reads TGCGCCAGCAGCCTGAACAGGGGGCCCTACGAGCAGTACTTC.

The rearrangement links TRBV10-1 to TRBJ1-4; 8 nucleotides align to TRBD1. The length of the CDR3 is 17 residues. V trimming: 7 bases; J trimming: 0 bases; junction bases outside the gene matches: 10. In germline, CDR1 is WNHNN, CDR2 SYGVQD (reference sequence). CDR3 DNA: TGCGCCAGCACCGGGACAGGCTTTGGAGCAACTAATGAAAAACTGTTTTTT. Its protein is CASTGTGFGATNEKLFF.

The rearrangement links TRBV6-5 to TRBJ1-2, with D perhaps TRBD1 (5 bases). V gave up 6 bases and J gave up 7 bases, with 12 bases separating them. Germline CDR1 and CDR2: MNHEY and SVGAGI. CDR3 length: 12 residues. This chain's CDR3 is CASRFREGGYTF. The CDR3 DNA follows: TGTGCCAGCAGATTCAGGGAGGGTGGCTACACCTTC.

V usage is TRBV5-6 and J usage is TRBJ1-4, with 9 bases that match TRBD1. CDR3 size: 16 residues. Germline V gene lookup returns CDR1 SGHDT and CDR2 YYEEEE. Trimming removed 0 bases from V and 8 bases from J; junction bases left unmatched: 8. CDR3 sequence reads: CASSLGQGGLSEKLFF. CDR3 bases: TGTGCCAGCAGCTTGGGACAGGGGGGTCTAAGCGAAAAACTGTTTTTT.

The chain is built from TRBV6-6 and TRBJ1-1; TRBD1 is a possible D gene (5 bases). This CDR3 comprises 14 residues. Trimming took off 5 bases at V and 0 bases at J, with 10 bases between the two ends. Looked up from germline, CDR1 is MNHNY and CDR2 is SVGAGI (reference sequence). DNA of the CDR3: TGTGCCAGCAGTCAAAGACAGATGAACACTGAAGCTTTCTTT. Protein: CASSQRQMNTEAFF.

The chain couples TRBV7-9 to TRBJ1-1, with no clear D. Trimming removed 5 bases from V and 1 base from J, with 11 bases in between. The CDR3 runs 14 residues. Looked up from germline, CDR1 is SEHNR and CDR2 is FQNEAQ (reference sequence). In DNA, the CDR3 is TGTGCCAGCAGCCCTAGGGCGGGGAACACTGAAGCTTTCTTT. As protein: CASSPRAGNTEAFF.

The chain is built from TRBV6-1 and TRBJ1-3; a possible D gene is TRBD1 (5 bases). The CDR3 covers 15 residues. The V end was cut by 2 bases, the J end by 4 bases, with 12 bases between. Germline lookup yields CDR1 MNHNS and CDR2 SASEGT. CDR3 residues: CASSELYRPGNTIYF. In DNA form, the CDR3 reads TGTGCCAGCAGTGAATTGTACAGGCCCGGAAACACCATATATTTT.

The chain recombines TRBV19 with TRBJ2-6; 8 nucleotides agree with TRBD2. Losses at the gene ends were 8 bases for V and 4 bases for J; bases not matched to a gene: 7. In germline, CDR1 is LNHDA, CDR2 SQIVND (reference sequence). The CDR3 is made up of 15 amino acids. CDR3 protein: CASQSSGVGANVLTF. CDR3 DNA: TGTGCCAGTCAGAGTAGCGGGGTCGGGGCCAACGTCCTGACTTTC.

The rearrangement uses TRBV5-1 and TRBJ1-2; unclear D gene. This CDR3 has 14 residues. CDR1 and CDR2 from the germline V gene are SGHRS and YFSETQ. V lost 4 bases to trimming and J lost 4 bases, with 14 bases between them. The CDR3 sequence is CASSPGGRFYGYTF. The DNA of the CDR3 is TGCGCCAGCAGCCCAGGAGGACGCTTCTATGGCTACACCTTC.

This chain links TRBV2 with TRBJ2-2; weak D call: TRBD2 (6 bases). The germline V gene encodes CDR1 SNHLY and CDR2 FYNNEI. V gave up 9 bases and J gave up 6 bases, with 8 bases separating them. The CDR3 runs 11 residues. The CDR3 sequence is CARREAGELFF. In DNA, the CDR3 is TGTGCCAGGAGGGAGGCCGGGGAGCTGTTTTTT.

The chain joins TRBV6-5 to TRBJ2-2, with a possible D match to TRBD1 (5 bases). Germline lookup yields CDR1 MNHEY and CDR2 SVGAGI. The CDR3 covers 15 residues. V lost 6 bases and J lost 1, with 12 bases in between. The CDR3: CASSWGTGNTGELFF. CDR3 nucleotide sequence: TGTGCCAGCAGCTGGGGCACAGGGAACACCGGGGAGCTGTTTTTT.

The chain combines TRBV2 with TRBJ2-3; D might be TRBD1 (5 bases). Trimming stripped 7 bases from V and 3 bases from J, with 17 bases between. The CDR3 has 15 amino acids. The germline V gene encodes CDR1 SNHLY and CDR2 FYNNEI. The CDR3 coding sequence is TGTGCCAGCACGCTAGGGTCCCCAGGGACAGATACGCAGTATTTT. Translation gives CASTLGSPGTDTQYF. Together with reference TRBV2 and TRBJ2-3, the CDR3 gives the full variable domain: EPEVTQTPSHQVTQMGQEVILRCVPISNHLYFYWYRQILGQKVEFLVSFYNNEISEKSEIFDDQFSVERPDGSNFTLKIRSTKLEDSAMYFCASTLGSPGTDTQYFGPGTRLTVL.

This clone occurred once. V is TRBV13 and J is TRBJ2-7; D perhaps matches TRBD1 (6 bases). Trimming took off 5 bases at V and 1 base at J, with 15 bases between the two ends. The CDR3 totals 15 residues. Germline CDR1 is PRHDT and CDR2 is FYEKMQ (reference sequence). Here the CDR3 DNA reads TGTGCCAGCAGCCCAGGTAGAACAGGGTCCTACGAGCAGTACTTC. Its protein product is CASSPGRTGSYEQYF.

This chain connects TRBV21-1 to TRBJ1-1; the tabulated D call, TRBD1, remains unverified against the DNA. TRBV21-1 is deemed a pseudogene. The CDR3 spans 15 residues. CDR3 amino acids: CANVGQGVWNTEAFF. In nucleotides, the CDR3 is TGTGCCAACGTGGGACAGGGGGTTTGGAACACTGAAGCTTTCTTT.

The V call is TRBV19, the J call TRBJ1-1; the match to TRBD1 covers 9 bases. This CDR3 contains 15 residues. Germline loops: CDR1 LNHDA, CDR2 SQIVND (reference sequence). V shed 7 bases and J 4 bases; nucleotides not matched to a gene: 10. The CDR3 sequence is CASTRTGVSVTEAFF. The CDR3 region has the DNA TGTGCCAGTACAAGGACAGGGGTGTCTGTCACTGAAGCTTTCTTT.

This clone was found once. The genes are TRBV14 and TRBJ2-5; a weak D match, TRBD2 (6 bases). CDR1 SGHDN and CDR2 FVKESK come from the germline V gene. V was clipped by 3 bases and J by 5 bases, with 7 bases between them. This CDR3 is 12 amino acids long. CDR3 in amino acids: CASSQRGETQYF. In DNA, the CDR3 is TGTGCCAGCAGCCAGCGGGGTGAGACCCAGTACTTC.

V is TRBV25-1 and J is TRBJ1-1, with a possible D match to TRBD1 (6 bases). The V end lost 2 bases, the J end lost 5 bases, and 12 bases lay between the germline ends. Germline lookup yields CDR1 MGHDK and CDR2 SYGVNS. CDR3 size: 14 residues. DNA of the CDR3: TGTGCCAGCAGTGAAACAGGGTTTCGAACTGAAGCTTTCTTT. It is translated as CASSETGFRTEAFF.

This rearrangement joins TRBV7-9 to TRBJ1-1, with TRBD1 matching 8 bases. This CDR3 spans 11 amino acids. V trimming: 10 bases; J trimming: 4 bases; junction bases outside the gene matches: 2. CDR1 SEHNR and CDR2 FQNEAQ come from the germline V gene (reference sequence). CDR3 region: CATQGATEAFF. CDR3 sequence (DNA): TGTGCCACTCAGGGGGCCACTGAAGCTTTCTTT.

This clone has only one observation. V usage is TRBV24-1 and J usage is TRBJ1-5; D not certain. The CDR3 runs 12 residues. Germline CDR1 reads KGHDR; CDR2 reads SFDVKD. Trimming stripped 4 bases from V and 9 bases from J, with 9 bases between. The CDR3 DNA follows: TGTGCCACCAGTGAACCCCCCGGGCCCCAGCATTTT. It encodes CATSEPPGPQHF.

The chain employs TRBV11-2 and TRBJ1-2; D is ambiguous. V was pared by 3 bases and J by 2 bases, with 10 bases between. Germline CDR1 and CDR2: SGHAT and FQNNGV. The CDR3 consists of 14 residues. The CDR3: CASSLHQRNYGYTF. The CDR3 DNA reads as TGTGCCAGCAGCTTGCACCAGCGAAACTATGGCTACACCTTC.